What follows are 9 T cell receptor beta chains derived from one specimen sequenced in a study of cytomegalovirus exposure and HLA in healthy donors. The PCR used 60 Vbeta and 13 Jbeta primers. Assay: immunoSEQ multiplex PCR; the TCRdb copy retains only in-frame clones and omits some. This sample has under 140,000 clones; more than 60% occur once, and the top ten carry roughly 5.6%. Input material: PBMCs. The receptors originated from a young man in good health and CMV-seropositive.

The rearrangement links TRBV27 to TRBJ2-1; D is perhaps TRBD1 (6 bases). The CDR3 covers 14 residues. The germline V gene encodes CDR1 MNHEY and CDR2 SMNVEV (reference sequence). V lost 2 bases, J lost 3 bases, and 8 bases lay in between. CDR3 residues: CASSLLDSYNEQFF. The DNA for the CDR3 is TGTGCCAGCAGTTTACTGGACAGCTACAATGAGCAGTTCTTC.

The chain couples TRBV5-1 to TRBJ1-2; D ambiguous. The germline CDR1 and CDR2 sequences are SGHRS and YFSETQ. This CDR3 is 13 amino acids long. V lost 0 bases to trimming and J lost 2 bases, with 5 bases between them. This CDR3 is CASSLDTNYGYTF. The DNA of the CDR3 is TGCGCCAGCAGCTTGGACACAAACTATGGCTACACCTTC.

This chain joins TRBV19 and TRBJ1-2, with 8 bases lining up with TRBD1. The CDR3 extends over 13 amino acids. Germline CDR1 reads LNHDA; CDR2 reads SQIVND (reference sequence). After removal of 7 bases from V and 7 bases from J, the junction contained 8 bases not matched to a gene. The CDR3 region has the DNA TGTGCCAGTAAGGGGACAGGCGGAAGTGGCTACACCTTC. Translating gives CASKGTGGSGYTF. The whole variable domain, remainder taken from reference TRBV19 and TRBJ1-2, is DGGITQSPKYLFRKEGQNVTLSCEQNLNHDAMYWYRQDPGQGLRLIYYSQIVNDFQKGDIAEGYSVSREKKESFPLTVTSAQKNPTAFYLCASKGTGGSGYTFGSGTRLTVV.

The chain couples TRBV10-1 to TRBJ1-3, with 10 bases fitting TRBD1. From germline, CDR1 is WNHNN and CDR2 SYGVQD (reference sequence). J lost 0 bases, V lost 3 bases, and 5 bases had no gene match. The CDR3 is 17 amino acids. Written as DNA, the CDR3 is TGCGCCAGCAGTGATATGGGACAGGGGTCCTCTGGAAACACCATATATTTT. Protein sequence: CASSDMGQGSSGNTIYF.

The chain combines TRBV6-1 with TRBJ1-5, with D maybe TRBD1 (5 bases). The V end was cut by 5 bases, the J end by 3 bases, with 14 bases between. The CDR3 covers 15 residues. The germline V gene encodes CDR1 MNHNS and CDR2 SASEGT. As DNA, the CDR3 is TGTGCCAGCAGTCATTACCAGGGTTACAATCAGCCCCAGCATTTT. It translates to CASSHYQGYNQPQHF.

This chain connects TRBV25-1 to TRBJ2-2; D is possibly TRBD2 (5 bases). Germline V lookup: CDR1 MGHDK, CDR2 SYGVNS. This CDR3 is 15 amino acids long. With 3 bases removed from V and 2 bases from J, the gap between germline ends came to 10 bases. The CDR3 DNA reads TGTGCCAGCAGTGAGGGGAGAGTAAACACCGGGGAGCTGTTTTTT. It is translated as CASSEGRVNTGELFF.

The chain employs TRBV5-1 and TRBJ2-7; unclear D gene. The CDR3 contains 16 residues. Germline lookup yields CDR1 SGHRS and CDR2 YFSETQ. Deletions cut 0 bases from V and 0 bases from J, with 13 bases between. The CDR3 DNA reads as TGCGCCAGCAGCTTGGTAACCGATAGGAGCTCCTACGAGCAGTACTTC. Translating it yields CASSLVTDRSSYEQYF.

This sequence joins TRBV5-1 and TRBJ2-3; TRBD1 agrees at 7 bases. The CDR3 extends over 16 amino acids. CDR1 is SGHRS and CDR2 is YFSETQ in the germline V gene. The trim removed 0 bases at V and 3 bases at J, leaving 7 bases unmatched. CDR3 in amino acids: CASSLVATGPTDTQYF. As DNA, the CDR3 is TGCGCCAGCAGCTTGGTTGCGACAGGGCCGACAGATACGCAGTATTTT.

In its sample, this clone was seen once. The chain recombines TRBV6-1 with TRBJ1-5; TRBD1 agrees at 7 bases. CDR1 MNHNS and CDR2 SASEGT come from the germline V gene. V was clipped by 4 bases and J by 2 bases; unmatched bases: 8. This CDR3 region has 16 residues. CDR3 DNA: TGTGCCAGCAGTGCAGGGGGGACCTTTGGCAATCAGCCCCAGCATTTT. It is translated as CASSAGGTFGNQPQHF.